The 19 T cell receptor beta chains listed next were all sequenced from one sample in a study of cytomegalovirus exposure and HLA in healthy donors (dated by TCRdb to the late 2010s). Library preparation employed the immunoSEQ multiplex PCR assay. A mixture of 60 forward primers for TCR Vbeta segments and 13 reverse primers for TCR Jbeta segments was used in the multiplex PCR. Not all clones reach the TCRdb copy of this immuneACCESS table, which keeps in-frame sequences only. Checked studies attribute under half of the gap to unresolved V genes and leave the rest unexplained. For this sample there are some 160,000 clones; more than 65% appear just once. The ten most abundant clones make up 1.6% of the sample. Sequencing was carried out using PBMCs. The receptors were sampled from a woman between 25 and 40 years old in good health and CMV-seronegative.

This chain's CDR3 is CASSFRGYNNEQFF. Here the CDR3 DNA reads TGCGCCAGCAGCTTCAGGGGGTATAACAATGAGCAGTTCTTC. This sequence joins TRBV5-1 and TRBJ2-1; 7 bases map to TRBD1. The CDR3 is 14 residues long. Trimming took 2 bases from V and 5 from J; bases not matched to a gene: 4. Per the germline V gene, CDR1 is SGHRS and CDR2 is YFSETQ.

The V and J genes are TRBV6-5 and TRBJ2-7; D unclear. V lost 3 bases, J lost 2 bases, and 11 bases lay in between. The germline V gene encodes CDR1 MNHEY and CDR2 SVGAGI. CDR3 length: 14 amino acids. The CDR3 loop reads CASSYDPSTYEQYF. The CDR3 DNA is TGTGCCAGCAGTTATGATCCGTCTACCTACGAGCAGTACTTC.

The V call is TRBV28, the J call TRBJ1-5; D might be TRBD1 (5 bases). V lost 6 bases to trimming and J lost 7 bases, with 16 bases between them. CDR1 is MDHEN, CDR2 SYDVKM, per germline. There are 14 residues in the CDR3. CDR3 in DNA: TGTGCCAGCAGGCAACGGCAGGGCATCCAGCCCCAGCATTTT. Encoded protein: CASRQRQGIQPQHF.

In nucleotides, the CDR3 is TGTGCCAGCAGTTACTCCGCCGGTACCACAGATACGCAGTATTTT. This encodes CASSYSAGTTDTQYF. This chain links TRBV6-6 with TRBJ2-3; no firm D call. The length of the CDR3 is 15 residues. The V end lost 0 bases, the J end lost 2 bases, and 9 bases lay between the germline ends. Germline assignment: CDR1 MNHNY and CDR2 SVGAGI (reference sequence).

This chain links TRBV7-8 with TRBJ2-7; no reliable D call. Trimming removed 7 bases at V and 0 bases at J, with 13 bases between. This CDR3 is built from 14 residues. Germline V gene sequence: CDR1 SGHVS, CDR2 FQNEAQ. The CDR3, as DNA: TGTGCCAGCAAACCTTTTCGGAGCTCCTACGAGCAGTACTTC. Amino acid sequence: CASKPFRSSYEQYF. Together with reference TRBV7-8 and TRBJ2-7, the CDR3 gives the full variable domain: GAGVSQSPRYKVAKRGQDVALRCDPISGHVSLFWYQQALGQGPEFLTYFQNEAQLDKSGLPSDRFFAERPEGSVSTLKIQRTQQEDSAVYLCASKPFRSSYEQYFGPGTRLTVT.

This clone has more than one count but fewer than ten. The chain combines TRBV4-1 with TRBJ1-3; 10 positions match TRBD1. J lost 4 bases, V lost 3 bases, and 3 bases had no gene match. CDR3 length: 15 residues. The germline V gene encodes CDR1 MGHRA and CDR2 YSYEKL. The CDR3 DNA is TGCGCCAGCAGCCAGGCGGGACAGGGGGGAAACACCATATATTTT. Translated: CASSQAGQGGNTIYF.

The chain combines TRBV5-4 with TRBJ2-1, with 12 bases fitting TRBD2. Germline V lookup: CDR1 SGHNT, CDR2 YYREEE (reference sequence). The ends lost 4 bases at V and 6 bases at J; junction bases unmatched: 8. The CDR3 has 16 amino acids. For the CDR3, the DNA is TGTGCCAGCAGCACCCCAAGACTAGCGGGAGTCAATGAGCAGTTCTTC. Translating gives CASSTPRLAGVNEQFF.

The V gene is TRBV5-1, the J gene TRBJ2-1; a weak D match, TRBD2 (5 bases). CDR1 SGHRS and CDR2 YFSETQ come from the germline V gene. This CDR3 has 12 amino acids. V was shortened by 4 bases and J by 4 bases, with 6 bases between the two germline ends. The CDR3 coding sequence is TGCGCCAGCAGCCCGGGGTACAATGAGCAGTTCTTC. Protein: CASSPGYNEQFF.

V gene TRBV5-1 combines with J gene TRBJ1-2; a possible D gene is TRBD1 (5 bases). CDR1 is SGHRS, CDR2 YFSETQ, per germline. The CDR3 length is 14 residues. Trimming removed 3 bases from V and 5 bases from J, with 14 bases in between. CDR3 loop: CASSSQTGLYGYTF. In DNA, the CDR3 is TGCGCCAGCAGCTCTCAAACAGGATTGTATGGCTACACCTTC.

The gene calls are TRBV7-9 and TRBJ2-7, with D possibly matching TRBD1 (5 bases). Germline V CDR1 and CDR2: SEHNR, FQNEAQ (reference sequence). The CDR3 consists of 14 residues. V was trimmed by 3 bases and J by 4 bases, leaving 13 bases between them. The CDR3 sequence is CASSFDLREYEQYF. The CDR3, as DNA: TGTGCCAGCAGCTTCGATCTCAGGGAATACGAGCAGTACTTC.

This clone has only a few counts. This chain joins TRBV7-8 and TRBJ2-3; D gene ambiguous. Germline V lookup: CDR1 SGHVS, CDR2 FQNEAQ. Trimming shortened V by 1 base and J by 1 base, and 9 bases separated the two germline ends. This CDR3 contains 15 residues. This chain's CDR3 is CASSLDGRGTDTQYF. The CDR3 coding sequence is TGTGCCAGCAGCTTAGACGGCCGGGGCACAGATACGCAGTATTTT.

The CDR3 DNA reads as TGTGCCAGCAGCCCAGGGACAGGCTACGAGCAGTACTTC. Translating gives CASSPGTGYEQYF. J is TRBJ2-7 and V is TRBV7-6; TRBD1 agrees at 8 bases. V shed 5 bases and J 3 bases; nucleotides not matched to a gene: 3. Per the germline V gene, CDR1 is SGHVS and CDR2 is FNYEAQ. This CDR3 spans 13 amino acids.

The genes are TRBV28 and TRBJ1-5; 8 bases line up with TRBD1. In germline, CDR1 is MDHEN, CDR2 SYDVKM. V lost 6 bases, J lost 5 bases, and 12 bases stayed unmatched. The CDR3 is made up of 16 amino acids. This chain's CDR3 is CASSLRGDRGYQPQHF. The CDR3 bases are TGTGCCAGCAGCTTAAGAGGCGACAGGGGATATCAGCCCCAGCATTTT.

The genes are TRBV10-3 and TRBJ2-2; weak D call: TRBD1 (6 bases). This CDR3 region has 15 residues. V gave up 8 bases and J gave up 1 base, with 14 bases separating them. Germline CDR1 is ENHRY and CDR2 is SYGVKD. CDR3 nucleotide sequence: TGTGCCATCTCCCCGGGACAAATGAACACCGGGGAGCTGTTTTTT. This codes for CAISPGQMNTGELFF.

The chain couples TRBV18 to TRBJ1-1; the match to TRBD1 covers 8 bases. The CDR3 runs 15 residues. Germline assignment: CDR1 KGHSH and CDR2 LQKENI. The V gene end was trimmed by 2 bases and the J gene end by 1 base; junction bases not matched to a gene: 3. Here the CDR3 DNA reads TGTGCCAGCTCACCATACGGGACAGGGAACACTGAAGCTTTCTTT. Translating gives CASSPYGTGNTEAFF.

This chain connects TRBV9 to TRBJ2-3; 7 bases line up with TRBD1. Trimming took 4 bases from V and 4 from J; bases not matched to a gene: 9. The CDR3 runs to 15 residues. Germline CDR1 reads SGDLS; CDR2 reads YYNGEE. CDR3 nucleotides: TGTGCCAGCAGCTCAAGGGACAGTATCGCAGATACGCAGTATTTT. Translation gives CASSSRDSIADTQYF.

Here the CDR3 reads CASSSGLAGGTYEQYF. DNA of the CDR3: TGTGCCAGCAGCTCCGGACTAGCGGGAGGGACGTACGAGCAGTACTTC. J is TRBJ2-7 and V is TRBV5-5; 15 bases align to TRBD2. This CDR3 has 16 amino acids. Germline V lookup: CDR1 SGHKS, CDR2 YYEKEE (reference sequence). V dropped 3 bases and J dropped 4; count of bases not matched to a gene: 5. The full variable domain, completed using reference TRBV5-5 and TRBJ2-7, is DAGVTQSPTHLIKTRGQQVTLRCSPISGHKSVSWYQQVLGQGPQFIFQYYEKEERGRGNFPDRFSARQFPNYSSELNVNALLLGDSALYLCASSSGLAGGTYEQYFGPGTRLTVT.

The sample holds a few counts of this clone. This rearrangement joins TRBV5-6 to TRBJ2-1; 7 bases are a match to TRBD2. The CDR3 loop spans 15 amino acids. With V trimmed by 5 bases and J by 4 bases, 9 bases remained unmatched. Germline V lookup: CDR1 SGHDT, CDR2 YYEEEE. CDR3 nucleotides: TGTGCCAGCAGTTTTACCGGGACTACATACAATGAGCAGTTCTTC. Protein: CASSFTGTTYNEQFF. The full variable domain, with the rest looked up from reference TRBV5-6 and TRBJ2-1, is DAGVTQSPTHLIKTRGQQVTLRCSPKSGHDTVSWYQQALGQGPQFIFQYYEEEERQRGNFPDRFSGHQFPNYSSELNVNALLLGDSALYLCASSFTGTTYNEQFFGPGTRLTVL.

The chain recombines TRBV7-8 with TRBJ1-2, with 10 bases lining up with TRBD1. Germline-derived CDR1 and CDR2 are SGHVS and FQNEAQ. The CDR3 is 18 amino acids. Trimming at V came to 5 bases and at J to 2 bases, leaving 14 bases not matched to a gene. CDR3 coding DNA: TGTGCCAGCAGCGCTCGAAAGCCGGGACAGGGGACCAACTATGGCTACACCTTC. Encoded protein: CASSARKPGQGTNYGYTF.